These T cell receptor beta chains were read from a single sample in a study of T cell responses to AZD1222 COVID-19 vaccine. The protocol was immunoSEQ multiplex PCR, while the TCRdb copy is restricted to in-frame clones and leaves out a portion. The sample contains 80,000 to 130,000 clones, around nine tenths of which appear only once. The sample was peripheral blood, taken on day 0 of AZD1222 vaccination. The source is an adult in good health. The CDR3 runs from the conserved cysteine through the conserved F or W. The order of the fields is CDR3 protein, CDR3 DNA, V gene, D gene, clone size, CDR3 length, J gene. The D gene is left open where the match is weak. Size values are once, few and many counts, or a class for expanded clones, and some rows have none.

CDR3aa: CASSQEQELSYEQYF
CDR3nt: TGCGCCAGCAGCCAAGAACAGGAACTCTCCTACGAGCAGTACTTC
v_gene: TRBV4-3
d_gene: -
abundance: few
len: 15
j_gene: TRBJ2-7

CDR3aa: CASSPYRVETQYF
CDR3nt: TGTGCCAGCAGCCCTTACCGGGTTGAGACCCAGTACTTC
v_gene: TRBV7-2
d_gene: -
abundance: -
len: 13
j_gene: TRBJ2-5

CDR3aa: CASSDLRGGTDTQYF
CDR3nt: TGTGCCAGCAGTGATTTGAGGGGTGGCACAGATACGCAGTATTTT
v_gene: TRBV6-6
d_gene: -
abundance: -
len: 15
j_gene: TRBJ2-3

CDR3aa: CASSLGLAGRETQYF
CDR3nt: TGTGCCAGCAGCTTAGGACTAGCGGGGAGAGAGACCCAGTACTTC
v_gene: TRBV7-7
d_gene: TRBD2
abundance: -
len: 15
j_gene: TRBJ2-5

CDR3aa: CASSVGRSTEAFF
CDR3nt: TGTGCCAGCAGCGTGGGGAGGTCGACTGAAGCTTTCTTT
v_gene: TRBV9
d_gene: -
abundance: once
len: 13
j_gene: TRBJ1-1

CDR3aa: CASTPPGQVYGYTF
CDR3nt: TGTGCCAGCACCCCGCCGGGACAGGTCTATGGCTACACCTTC
v_gene: TRBV7-2
d_gene: TRBD1
abundance: once
len: 14
j_gene: TRBJ1-2

CDR3aa: CASSPTTTSGGDTQYF
CDR3nt: TGTGCCAGCAGCCCCACCACGACTAGCGGGGGTGATACGCAGTATTTT
v_gene: TRBV9
d_gene: TRBD2
abundance: once
len: 16
j_gene: TRBJ2-3

CDR3aa: CASSPRTGVGPNEKLFF
CDR3nt: TGTGCCAGCAGCCCCCGGACAGGTGTGGGGCCTAATGAAAAACTGTTTTTT
v_gene: TRBV7-9
d_gene: TRBD1
abundance: -
len: 17
j_gene: TRBJ1-4

CDR3aa: CASSLDRGPDTQYF
CDR3nt: TGCGCCAGCAGCTTGGACAGGGGGCCAGATACGCAGTATTTT
v_gene: TRBV5-1
d_gene: TRBD1
abundance: -
len: 14
j_gene: TRBJ2-3

CDR3aa: CASSYSNPGALHF
CDR3nt: TGTGCCAGCAGTTACTCGAATCCAGGGGCACTCCACTTT
v_gene: TRBV6-6
d_gene: -
abundance: -
len: 13
j_gene: TRBJ1-6

CDR3aa: CASSGTGGGEQYF
CDR3nt: TGTGCCAGCAGCGGGACAGGGGGGGGCGAGCAGTACTTC
v_gene: TRBV7-6
d_gene: TRBD1
abundance: -
len: 13
j_gene: TRBJ2-7

CDR3aa: CASSLFWTGSNSPLHF
CDR3nt: TGTGCCAGCAGTTTATTTTGGACAGGGAGCAATTCACCCCTCCACTTT
v_gene: TRBV27
d_gene: TRBD1
abundance: -
len: 16
j_gene: TRBJ1-6

CDR3aa: CASSSMETQYF
CDR3nt: TGTGCCAGCAGCTCCATGGAGACCCAGTACTTC
v_gene: TRBV7-6
d_gene: -
abundance: -
len: 11
j_gene: TRBJ2-5

CDR3aa: CASSPPDRATEAFF
CDR3nt: TGTGCCAGCAGCCCCCCGGACAGGGCCACTGAAGCTTTCTTT
v_gene: TRBV3-1/TRBV3-2
d_gene: TRBD1
abundance: -
len: 14
j_gene: TRBJ1-1

CDR3aa: CASSQDPGNYGYTF
CDR3nt: TGCGCCAGCAGCCAAGATCCAGGCAACTATGGCTACACCTTC
v_gene: TRBV4-3
d_gene: -
abundance: -
len: 14
j_gene: TRBJ1-2

CDR3aa: CASSPRGTDTQYF
CDR3nt: TGTGCCAGCAGCCCCCGCGGCACAGATACGCAGTATTTT
v_gene: TRBV7-3
d_gene: -
abundance: -
len: 13
j_gene: TRBJ2-3

CDR3aa: CASRTGDYGYTF
CDR3nt: TGTGCCAGCCGAACCGGTGACTATGGCTACACCTTC
v_gene: TRBV19
d_gene: -
abundance: -
len: 12
j_gene: TRBJ1-2

CDR3aa: CASSPSTDTQYF
CDR3nt: TGTGCCAGCTCACCTAGCACAGATACGCAGTATTTT
v_gene: TRBV18
d_gene: -
abundance: -
len: 12
j_gene: TRBJ2-3

CDR3aa: CSVERQGKDEQYF
CDR3nt: TGCAGCGTTGAAAGGCAGGGGAAGGACGAGCAGTACTTC
v_gene: TRBV29-1
d_gene: -
abundance: -
len: 13
j_gene: TRBJ2-7

CDR3aa: CASSLSPGKSEQYF
CDR3nt: TGCGCCAGCAGCTTGTCTCCGGGCAAGTCCGAGCAGTACTTC
v_gene: TRBV5-1
d_gene: -
abundance: -
len: 14
j_gene: TRBJ2-7

CDR3aa: CASSPDYPNEQYF
CDR3nt: TGTGCCAGCAGCCCCGACTACCCGAACGAGCAGTACTTC
v_gene: TRBV11-2
d_gene: -
abundance: -
len: 13
j_gene: TRBJ2-7

CDR3aa: CASSLRPGTSNYGYTF
CDR3nt: TGTGCCAGCAGCTTAAGACCCGGGACTTCTAACTATGGCTACACCTTC
v_gene: TRBV7-2
d_gene: -
abundance: -
len: 16
j_gene: TRBJ1-2

CDR3aa: CASSPRLAEETQYF
CDR3nt: TGTGCCAGCTCCCCGCGACTAGCGGAAGAGACCCAGTACTTC
v_gene: TRBV18
d_gene: TRBD2
abundance: -
len: 14
j_gene: TRBJ2-5

CDR3aa: CASSVGSWVGGTEAFF
CDR3nt: TGTGCCAGCAGTGTAGGTTCATGGGTCGGCGGGACTGAAGCTTTCTTT
v_gene: TRBV25-1
d_gene: -
abundance: -
len: 16
j_gene: TRBJ1-1

CDR3aa: CSASIPTNYGYTF
CDR3nt: TGCAGTGCTAGTATTCCAACTAACTATGGCTACACCTTC
v_gene: TRBV20-1
d_gene: -
abundance: -
len: 13
j_gene: TRBJ1-2

CDR3aa: CASMKPENYYGYTF
CDR3nt: TGTGCCAGCATGAAGCCTGAGAATTACTATGGCTACACCTTC
v_gene: TRBV6-5
d_gene: -
abundance: -
len: 14
j_gene: TRBJ1-2

CDR3aa: CASTHRDRAYEQYF
CDR3nt: TGTGCCAGCACCCACCGGGACAGGGCCTACGAGCAGTACTTC
v_gene: TRBV7-9
d_gene: TRBD1
abundance: -
len: 14
j_gene: TRBJ2-7

CDR3aa: CASRATNNYGYTF
CDR3nt: TGTGCCAGCAGAGCGACGAATAACTATGGCTACACCTTC
v_gene: TRBV12-3/TRBV12-4
d_gene: -
abundance: -
len: 13
j_gene: TRBJ1-2

CDR3aa: CASGDSQSSYEQYF
CDR3nt: TGTGCCAGCGGGGACAGTCAGAGCTCCTACGAGCAGTACTTC
v_gene: TRBV7-6
d_gene: TRBD1
abundance: -
len: 14
j_gene: TRBJ2-7

CDR3aa: CASSPGRFSVGGYTF
CDR3nt: TGTGCCAGCTCACCGGGGCGGTTTTCGGTGGGTGGCTACACCTTC
v_gene: TRBV18
d_gene: -
abundance: -
len: 15
j_gene: TRBJ1-2

CDR3aa: CASKTGVNEKLFF
CDR3nt: TGTGCCAGCAAAACAGGGGTTAATGAAAAACTGTTTTTT
v_gene: TRBV6-5
d_gene: TRBD1
abundance: -
len: 13
j_gene: TRBJ1-4

CDR3aa: CASSLQGPSSGNTIYF
CDR3nt: TGTGCCAGCTCATTGCAGGGCCCGAGCTCTGGAAACACCATATATTTT
v_gene: TRBV18
d_gene: -
abundance: -
len: 16
j_gene: TRBJ1-3

CDR3aa: CASSPLPPSGHRLMRYF
CDR3nt: TGTGCCAGCAGTCCATTACCCCCCTCGGGACACCGTCTCATGCGGTACTTC
v_gene: TRBV6-6
d_gene: -
abundance: -
len: 17
j_gene: TRBJ2-7

CDR3aa: CASSLGQGQLYIYNEQFF
CDR3nt: TGCGCCAGCAGCTTGGGACAGGGTCAGTTATATATCTACAATGAGCAGTTCTTC
v_gene: TRBV5-1
d_gene: TRBD1
abundance: -
len: 18
j_gene: TRBJ2-1

CDR3aa: CASSIGQGRGWAFF
CDR3nt: TGCGCCAGCAGCATCGGACAGGGCCGTGGTTGGGCTTTCTTT
v_gene: TRBV5-1
d_gene: TRBD1
abundance: -
len: 14
j_gene: TRBJ1-1

CDR3aa: CASSSPGGGYTF
CDR3nt: TGTGCCAGCAGCTCCCCAGGGGGGGGCTACACCTTC
v_gene: TRBV5-4
d_gene: TRBD1
abundance: -
len: 12
j_gene: TRBJ1-2

CDR3aa: CASSFTQGPYEQYF
CDR3nt: TGTGCCAGCAGTTTTACGCAGGGACCATACGAGCAGTACTTC
v_gene: TRBV27
d_gene: -
abundance: -
len: 14
j_gene: TRBJ2-7

CDR3aa: CASRPGGGGQRTDTQYF
CDR3nt: TGTGCCAGCAGACCCGGAGGCGGGGGACAGCGCACAGATACGCAGTATTTT
v_gene: TRBV7-3
d_gene: -
abundance: once
len: 17
j_gene: TRBJ2-3

CDR3aa: CASSQDLGHREKLFF
CDR3nt: TGCGCCAGCAGCCAAGATTTGGGACATAGGGAAAAACTGTTTTTT
v_gene: TRBV4-1
d_gene: -
abundance: few
len: 15
j_gene: TRBJ1-4

CDR3aa: CASKAGGPSYEQYF
CDR3nt: TGTGCCAGCAAGGCAGGGGGTCCCTCCTACGAGCAGTACTTC
v_gene: TRBV28
d_gene: TRBD1
abundance: once
len: 14
j_gene: TRBJ2-7

CDR3aa: CASSLFPSITGELFF
CDR3nt: TGTGCCAGCAGCTTATTTCCATCAATCACCGGGGAGCTGTTTTTT
v_gene: TRBV7-3
d_gene: -
abundance: -
len: 15
j_gene: TRBJ2-2

CDR3aa: CASTAGSPSTEAFF
CDR3nt: TGTGCCAGTACTGCCGGGTCCCCAAGTACTGAAGCTTTCTTT
v_gene: TRBV19
d_gene: -
abundance: few
len: 14
j_gene: TRBJ1-1

CDR3aa: CASSLWRGAGYEQFF
CDR3nt: TGTGCCAGCAGCTTATGGCGGGGGGCGGGCTATGAGCAGTTCTTC
v_gene: TRBV7-2
d_gene: TRBD2
abundance: -
len: 15
j_gene: TRBJ2-1

CDR3aa: CASGVQGAISGANVLTF
CDR3nt: TGTGCCAGCGGGGTTCAGGGGGCTATCTCTGGGGCCAACGTCCTGACTTTC
v_gene: TRBV2
d_gene: TRBD1
abundance: -
len: 17
j_gene: TRBJ2-6

CDR3aa: CASSLVGQPQHF
CDR3nt: TGTGCCAGCAGCTTGGTGGGGCAGCCCCAGCATTTT
v_gene: TRBV5-5
d_gene: -
abundance: -
len: 12
j_gene: TRBJ1-5

CDR3aa: CASSERGDWGSPLHF
CDR3nt: TGTGCCAGCAGTGAAAGGGGGGATTGGGGTTCACCCCTCCACTTT
v_gene: TRBV6-1
d_gene: -
abundance: -
len: 15
j_gene: TRBJ1-6

CDR3aa: CATGAGGHIDEQFF
CDR3nt: TGTGCCACCGGAGCGGGGGGGCATATAGATGAGCAGTTCTTC
v_gene: TRBV24-1
d_gene: TRBD2
abundance: -
len: 14
j_gene: TRBJ2-1

CDR3aa: CASTLAGNYNEQFF
CDR3nt: TGTGCCAGTACTCTAGCGGGGAATTACAATGAGCAGTTCTTC
v_gene: TRBV7-2
d_gene: TRBD2
abundance: -
len: 14
j_gene: TRBJ2-1

CDR3aa: CASSQEEGYGSEAFF
CDR3nt: TGTGCCAGCAGCCAAGAGGAAGGTTACGGCAGTGAAGCTTTCTTT
v_gene: TRBV4-2
d_gene: -
abundance: -
len: 15
j_gene: TRBJ1-1

CDR3aa: CASSQGVGADPWHF
CDR3nt: TGTGCCAGCAGCCAAGGGGTAGGGGCGGACCCGTGGCATTTT
v_gene: TRBV4-2
d_gene: -
abundance: -
len: 14
j_gene: TRBJ1-5

CDR3aa: CASSPFGGPGYEQYF
CDR3nt: TGTGCCAGCAGCCCTTTCGGAGGACCCGGCTACGAGCAGTACTTC
v_gene: TRBV7-3
d_gene: -
abundance: few
len: 15
j_gene: TRBJ2-7

CDR3aa: CASSAGYNTGELFF
CDR3nt: TGTGCCAGCAGTGCGGGGTATAACACCGGGGAGCTGTTTTTT
v_gene: TRBV14
d_gene: -
abundance: -
len: 14
j_gene: TRBJ2-2